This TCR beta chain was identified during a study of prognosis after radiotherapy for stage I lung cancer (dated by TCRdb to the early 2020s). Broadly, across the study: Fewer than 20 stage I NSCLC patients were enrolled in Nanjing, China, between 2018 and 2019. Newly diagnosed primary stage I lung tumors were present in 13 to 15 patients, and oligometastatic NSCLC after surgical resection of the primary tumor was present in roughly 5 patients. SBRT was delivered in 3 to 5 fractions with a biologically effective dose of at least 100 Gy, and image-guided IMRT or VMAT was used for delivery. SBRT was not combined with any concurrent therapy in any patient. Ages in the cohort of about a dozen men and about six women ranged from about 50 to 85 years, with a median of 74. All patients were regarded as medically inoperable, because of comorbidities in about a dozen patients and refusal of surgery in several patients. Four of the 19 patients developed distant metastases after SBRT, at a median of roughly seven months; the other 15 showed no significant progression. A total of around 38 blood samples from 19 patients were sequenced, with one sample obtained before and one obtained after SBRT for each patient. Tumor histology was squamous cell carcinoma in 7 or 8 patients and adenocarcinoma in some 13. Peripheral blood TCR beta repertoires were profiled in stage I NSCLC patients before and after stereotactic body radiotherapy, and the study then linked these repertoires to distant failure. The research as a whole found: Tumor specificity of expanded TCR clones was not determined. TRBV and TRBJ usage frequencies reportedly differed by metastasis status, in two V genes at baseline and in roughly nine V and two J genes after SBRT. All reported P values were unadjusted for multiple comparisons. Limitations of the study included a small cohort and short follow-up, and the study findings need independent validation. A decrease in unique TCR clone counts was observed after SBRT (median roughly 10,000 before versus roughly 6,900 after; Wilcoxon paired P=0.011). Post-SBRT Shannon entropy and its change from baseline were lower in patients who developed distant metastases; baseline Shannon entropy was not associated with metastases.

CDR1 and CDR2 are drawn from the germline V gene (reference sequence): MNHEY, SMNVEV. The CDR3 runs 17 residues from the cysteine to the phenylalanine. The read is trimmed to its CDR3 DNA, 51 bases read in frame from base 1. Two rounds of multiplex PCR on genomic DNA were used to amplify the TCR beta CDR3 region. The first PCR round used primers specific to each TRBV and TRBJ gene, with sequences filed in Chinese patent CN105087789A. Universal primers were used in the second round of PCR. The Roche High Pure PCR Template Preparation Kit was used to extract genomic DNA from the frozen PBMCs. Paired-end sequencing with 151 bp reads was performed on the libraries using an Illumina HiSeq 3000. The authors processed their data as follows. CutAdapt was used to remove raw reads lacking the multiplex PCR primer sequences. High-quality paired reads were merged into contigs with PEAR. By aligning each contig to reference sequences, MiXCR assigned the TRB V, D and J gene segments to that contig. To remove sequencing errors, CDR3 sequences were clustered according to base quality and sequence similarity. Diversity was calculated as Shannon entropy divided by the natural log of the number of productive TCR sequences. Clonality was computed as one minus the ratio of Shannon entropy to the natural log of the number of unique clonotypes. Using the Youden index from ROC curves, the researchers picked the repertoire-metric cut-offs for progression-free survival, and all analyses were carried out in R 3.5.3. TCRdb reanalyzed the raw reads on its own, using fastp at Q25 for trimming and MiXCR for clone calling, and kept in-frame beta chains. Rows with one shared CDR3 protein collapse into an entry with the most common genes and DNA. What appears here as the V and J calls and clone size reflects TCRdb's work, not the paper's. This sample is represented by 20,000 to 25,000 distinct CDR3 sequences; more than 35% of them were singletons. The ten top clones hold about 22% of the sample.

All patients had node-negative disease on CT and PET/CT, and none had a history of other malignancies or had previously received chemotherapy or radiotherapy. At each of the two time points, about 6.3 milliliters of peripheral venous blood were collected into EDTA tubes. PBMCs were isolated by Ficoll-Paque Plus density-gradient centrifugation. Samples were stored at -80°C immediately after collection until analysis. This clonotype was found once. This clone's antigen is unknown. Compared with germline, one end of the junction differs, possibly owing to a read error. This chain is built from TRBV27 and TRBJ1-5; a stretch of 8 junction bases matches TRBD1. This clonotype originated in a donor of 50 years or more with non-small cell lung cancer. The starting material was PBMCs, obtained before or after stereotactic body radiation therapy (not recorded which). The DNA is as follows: TGTGCCAGCAGTCGGACCTCCGACAGGGGAAGCAATCAGCCACAGCATTTT. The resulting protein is CASSRTSDRGSNQPQHF.